The 21 T cell receptor beta chains listed next were all sequenced from one sample in a study of shared clonotypes between healthy human individuals. The assay was immunoSEQ multiplex PCR, and TCRdb's table has in-frame clones only and misses some. The sample carries around 2,000,000 clones, about 95% recorded once. In the naive CD8 group, cells lacked CD45RO and were positively selected for CCR7, so terminally differentiated effector memory CD45RA+ cells were left out. The source material was naive CD8+ T cells sorted from blood. These receptors all come from a man aged 18 to 35 in good health.

Note on this clone: Distinct nucleotide sequences in the sample also encode this CDR3. The genes are TRBV5-4 and TRBJ1-1; D might be TRBD1 (5 bases). V was shortened by 0 bases and J by 4 bases, with 7 bases between the two germline ends. The CDR3 is 13 amino acids. In germline, CDR1 is SGHNT, CDR2 YYREEE (reference sequence). Here the CDR3 DNA reads TGTGCCAGCAGCTTGGATGGGGGCACTGAAGCTTTCTTT. Protein: CASSLDGGTEAFF. Drawing the rest from reference TRBV5-4 and TRBJ1-1, the complete variable domain is ETGVTQSPTHLIKTRGQQVTLRCSSQSGHNTVSWYQQALGQGPQFIFQYYREEENGRGNFPPRFSGLQFPNYSSELNVNALELDDSALYLCASSLDGGTEAFFGQGTRLTVV.

CDR3 nucleotide sequence: TGCGCCAGTCACCTTACTTCACGGGCCCCCTACGAGCAGTACTTC. Translating gives CASHLTSRAPYEQYF. V and J are TRBV10-1 and TRBJ2-7; D remains ambiguous. The CDR3 is made up of 15 amino acids. Germline V gene data show CDR1 as WNHNN and CDR2 as SYGVQD (reference sequence). V lost 9 bases to trimming and J lost 2 bases, with 20 bases between them.

V is TRBV19 and J is TRBJ2-5, with TRBD2 as a possible D gene (6 bases). Germline V gene sequence: CDR1 LNHDA, CDR2 SQIVND (reference sequence). CDR3 size: 16 residues. V gave up 3 bases and J gave up 5 bases, with 19 bases separating them. The CDR3: CASSMEGDLGGETQYF. For the CDR3, the DNA is TGTGCCAGTAGTATGGAGGGTGACCTTGGGGGGGAGACCCAGTACTTC.

On this clone itself: The same CDR3 arises from other DNA sequences in this sample as well. This chain's CDR3 is CASSQEGQGYEQYF. The DNA of the CDR3 is TGCGCCAGCAGCCAAGAAGGTCAGGGCTACGAGCAGTACTTC. This chain joins TRBV4-1 and TRBJ2-7; a weak D match, TRBD1 (5 bases). V was cut by 0 bases and J by 3 bases, with 9 bases left in between. Germline loops: CDR1 MGHRA, CDR2 YSYEKL. The length of the CDR3 is 14 residues.

This clone occurred once. The chain is built from TRBV4-1 and TRBJ2-2; TRBD2 is a possible D gene (5 bases). This CDR3 region has 17 residues. Germline lookup yields CDR1 MGHRA and CDR2 YSYEKL. Trimming took 8 bases from V and 1 from J, leaving 20 bases between them. The CDR3 loop reads CASAPLWRAENTGELFF. DNA for the CDR3: TGCGCCAGCGCCCCTCTGTGGCGGGCGGAGAACACCGGGGAGCTGTTTTTT.

The chain combines TRBV19 with TRBJ2-2; D might be TRBD1 (6 bases). With 4 bases removed from V and 7 bases from J, the gap between germline ends came to 16 bases. Germline V gene lookup returns CDR1 LNHDA and CDR2 SQIVND (reference sequence). CDR3 length: 15 amino acids. This CDR3 reads CASSTPGEFSGELFF. The CDR3 DNA sequence: TGTGCCAGTAGTACTCCAGGGGAATTCAGCGGGGAGCTGTTTTTT.

The rearrangement uses TRBV28 and TRBJ2-1; D is undetermined. Germline V gene data show CDR1 as MDHEN and CDR2 as SYDVKM. Deletions cut 3 bases from V and 0 bases from J, with 12 bases between. The CDR3 is 16 amino acids. The CDR3 DNA sequence: TGTGCCAGCAGTTTGAGTCTTTCTGGCTCCTACAATGAGCAGTTCTTC. It translates to CASSLSLSGSYNEQFF.

The chain recombines TRBV7-2 with TRBJ2-7; 8 positions agree with TRBD2. The V gene's germline CDR1 is SGHTA and CDR2 FQGNSA. With 1 base clipped from V and 2 bases from J, the junction kept 7 bases outside the gene matches. The CDR3 length is 16 residues. This chain's CDR3 is CASSLELLAAPYEQYF. The CDR3, as DNA: TGTGCCAGCAGCTTAGAGCTACTAGCGGCACCCTACGAGCAGTACTTC.

The chain joins TRBV29-1 to TRBJ1-2; TRBD1 agrees at 12 bases. With 4 bases clipped from V and 4 bases from J, the junction kept 13 bases outside the gene matches. The germline CDR1 and CDR2 sequences are SQVTM and ANQGSEA. This CDR3 is built from 17 residues. The CDR3 here is CSVVAGDRGRLGYGYTF. The CDR3 nucleotides are TGCAGCGTTGTAGCGGGGGACAGGGGGCGTCTGGGCTATGGCTACACCTTC.

The chain couples TRBV11-2 to TRBJ2-7; D not certain. The V and J ends lost 4 bases and 0 bases respectively, with 13 bases between them. Germline values: CDR1 SGHAT, CDR2 FQNNGV. The CDR3 runs 15 residues. The CDR3 is CASSSQTGSSYEQYF. The CDR3 bases are TGTGCCAGCAGCTCACAGACGGGTAGCTCCTACGAGCAGTACTTC.

The CDR3 coding sequence is TGTGCCAGCAGCTTACGCGGCGGAATCTCTGGAAACACCATATATTTT. Its translation: CASSLRGGISGNTIYF. The chain recombines TRBV7-6 with TRBJ1-3; D gene unclear. The germline gives CDR1 SGHVS, CDR2 FNYEAQ. Trimming removed 2 bases from V and 0 bases from J, with 11 bases in between. This CDR3 is 16 amino acids long.

This chain uses TRBV4-1 with TRBJ2-4; maybe TRBD2 (6 bases). Germline lookup yields CDR1 MGHRA and CDR2 YSYEKL. CDR3 length: 13 residues. The ends were cut back, 4 bases at V and 5 bases at J, with 9 bases in the middle. As DNA, the CDR3 is TGCGCCAGCAGCCCTAGCGACGAAAACATTCAGTACTTC. Its translation is CASSPSDENIQYF.

V and J are TRBV4-1 and TRBJ1-2; D is unclear. Germline V gene data show CDR1 as MGHRA and CDR2 as YSYEKL. V was trimmed by 5 bases and J by 5 bases, leaving 18 bases between them. The CDR3 is made up of 15 amino acids. The chain's CDR3 is CASSDRPGVSYGYTF. The CDR3 region has the DNA TGCGCCAGCAGCGACCGGCCGGGAGTCTCTTATGGCTACACCTTC.

The chain has TRBV19 and TRBJ2-7; D is ambiguous. Germline lookup yields CDR1 LNHDA and CDR2 SQIVND (reference sequence). The CDR3 extends over 15 amino acids. The ends were cut back, 7 bases at V and 4 bases at J, with 20 bases in the middle. The CDR3 protein is CASTPSFGSLYEQYF. CDR3 coding DNA: TGTGCCAGTACCCCGTCGTTTGGTAGCCTATACGAGCAGTACTTC.

This clone was seen a single time. The chain combines TRBV7-9 with TRBJ2-2; D is unclear. V shed 5 bases and J shed 3 bases, with 10 bases lying between them. The CDR3 extends over 14 amino acids. Germline loops: CDR1 SEHNR, CDR2 FQNEAQ (reference sequence). CDR3 sequence (DNA): TGTGCCAGCAGCGAACAGCAGTACACCGGGGAGCTGTTTTTT. Translated: CASSEQQYTGELFF.

This rearrangement joins TRBV11-2 to TRBJ2-1, with 7 bases matching TRBD2. The junction had 11 bases not matched to a gene; V was cut back by 6 bases and J by 0 bases. CDR1 is SGHAT and CDR2 is FQNNGV in the germline V gene. The CDR3 is 17 residues long. CDR3 DNA sequence: TGTGCCAGCAGTCTAGCGGCTATTGGAAGCTCCTACAATGAGCAGTTCTTC. This sequence encodes CASSLAAIGSSYNEQFF.

The J gene is TRBJ2-3, the V gene TRBV6-5; either TRBD1 or TRBD2 may fit D (6 bases each). V was clipped by 1 base and J by 3 bases, with 11 bases between them. Per the germline V gene, CDR1 is MNHEY and CDR2 is SVGAGI. The CDR3 is 15 residues long. DNA of the CDR3: TGTGCCAGCAGTTACTACGGGGGCCTAACAGATACGCAGTATTTT. Its translation is CASSYYGGLTDTQYF.

This chain uses TRBV9 with TRBJ2-7, with TRBD1 identical over 9 bases. V lost 0 bases and J lost 4; bases outside the gene matches: 11. The CDR3 covers 17 residues. Germline V CDR1 and CDR2: SGDLS, YYNGEE. In DNA, the CDR3 is TGTGCCAGCAGCGTAGCTGAGGAAGGGACAGGGCTTTACGAGCAGTACTTC. Its protein product is CASSVAEEGTGLYEQYF.

This clone was picked up one time. The gene calls are TRBV29-1 and TRBJ2-2; unclear D gene. The CDR3 runs 13 residues. The V end lost 7 bases, the J end lost 2 bases, and 11 bases lay between the germline ends. The germline gives CDR1 SQVTM, CDR2 ANQGSEA. This CDR3 reads CSARTDNTGELFF. The CDR3, as DNA: TGCAGCGCCAGGACCGACAACACCGGGGAGCTGTTTTTT.

Points on this clone: The sample contains more than one DNA sequence encoding this CDR3. The chain couples TRBV9 to TRBJ2-3; no definite D call. Between the trimmed V and J ends, which lost 0 bases and 5 bases, there was a span of 10 bases. Germline V gene data show CDR1 as SGDLS and CDR2 as YYNGEE. There are 14 residues in the CDR3. The chain's CDR3 is CASSVAGGGDTQYF. The CDR3 region has the DNA TGTGCCAGCAGCGTAGCGGGTGGCGGAGATACGCAGTATTTT.

This chain joins TRBV7-8 and TRBJ1-3; D remains unclear. Looked up from germline, CDR1 is SGHVS and CDR2 is FQNEAQ. The V and J ends lost 2 bases and 0 bases respectively, with 8 bases between them. The length of the CDR3 is 15 residues. CDR3 DNA sequence: TGTGCCAGCAGCTTATGGACGGGCTCTGGAAACACCATATATTTT. Encoded protein: CASSLWTGSGNTIYF.